The clone carrying this T cell receptor beta chain was found many times. Its matching antigen is unknown. These data are taken from a study of T cell repertoires in cytomegalovirus infection. As for the study in general: Peptides in the study included HLA-C-restricted and HLA-B-restricted CMV epitopes.

The CDR3 runs to 13 residues. Trimming stripped 7 bases from V and 11 bases from J, with 18 bases between. CDR1 and CDR2 (germline): SGHTA, FQGNSA. TCRdb redid the calling of the reads with MiXCR, one entry per CDR3 protein. The sample consists of about a million distinct CDR3 sequences, about 33% of them appearing once. This specimen consisted of cultured CD8+ T cells from PBMCs, obtained from culture after CMV antigen stimulation. This TCR was sampled from a human donor in good health (CMV status not recorded). Some clones in this sample may be carry-over from other donors' samples. The rearrangement links TRBV7-2 to TRBJ2-4; D is unclear. The CDR3 DNA is TGTGCCAGCACCACGGTTAGGACGCACCTTCAGTACTTC. It is translated as CASTTVRTHLQYF.